This T cell receptor beta chain came from a study of T-cell reconstitution after alpha-beta-depleted transplantation in children (dated by TCRdb to the mid-2010s). About the investigation overall: The study quantitatively tracked T-cell immune reconstitution after TCRalphabeta/CD19-depleted allogeneic hematopoietic cell transplantation in children using TCR repertoire profiling.

Receptor amplification or capture employed PCR. The listed sequencing device is Illumina HiSeq 2500. TCR libraries were prepared with molecular barcoding, using unique molecular identifiers to normalize TCRbeta repertoire quantification. In-frame beta chains were kept once TCRdb had trimmed the public reads at Q25 with fastp and called clones with MiXCR. For every CDR3 protein sequence, its rows merge into one entry that carries the most common genes and DNA. This sample has about 900,000 distinct CDR3 sequences in its table, and roughly 31% of those were observed once. Around 30% of the sample belongs to the ten largest clones. Taken with the paper, the label for treatment or condition translates to: allogeneic hematopoietic cell transplantation with graft depleted of TCRalphabeta T cells and CD19 B cells. TCRalphabeta/CD19-depleted allogeneic hematopoietic cell grafts were given to the transplant recipients, all of whom were children.

The CDR3, cysteine through phenylalanine, is 15 amino acids long. The retained sequence is limited to the CDR3, 45 bases, with the frame set at the first base. V is shortened by 3 bases, J by 7 bases, and the region joining them spans 18 bases. The germline V gene provides CDR1 SGHRS and CDR2 YFSETQ. Beyond this particular receptor, the publication reports: Apparently early alphabetaT-cell count recovery about two months after transplant reportedly relied on only several hundred rapidly expanded clones derived from non-depleted graft cells. Hyperexpanded clone frequencies declined over subsequent months; after one year, T-cell counts and TCRbeta diversity were mostly attributed to newly produced T cells. In some patients, the high TCRbeta diversity seen at day 60 was put down to recipient T cells and intrathymic progenitors that had survived conditioning.

Points on this clonotype: The antigen it binds to is not known. No much larger clone is present one base from it, and per-base qualities are unavailable.

The chain employs TRBV5-1 and TRBJ2-3; the D gene remains uncertain. The TCR sequence derives from a boy in the first two years of life who had a stem cell transplant for SCID, so the T cells may come from the graft donor. The sequenced sample was PBMCs, mostly from graft donor cells, obtained 360 days after TCRalphabeta/CD19-depleted stem cell transplant. The DNA reads TGCGCCAGCAGCTCAATAACCTTAGGGTCGCATACGCAGTATTTT. The encoded protein is CASSSITLGSHTQYF. Outside the CDR3, residues come from the reference TRBV5-1 and TRBJ2-3 proteins, so the full variable domain is: KAGVTQTPRYLIKTRGQQVTLSCSPISGHRSVSWYQQTPGQGLQFLFEYFSETQRNKGNFPGRFSGRQFSNSRSEMNVSTLELGDSALYLCASSSITLGSHTQYFGPGTRLTVL.